The 10 T cell receptor beta chains reported below all come from one sample, sequenced in a study of shared clonotypes between healthy human individuals. Measured with immunoSEQ multiplex PCR; TCRdb has only the in-frame clones, and not every one. The sample includes more than 850,000 clones, 70% to 80% of them seen just once. Sequenced input: memory CD4+ T cells from PBMCs. The subset was: CD45RA-negative fraction. The receptor set was obtained from a man between 18 and 29 years old in good health. Some clones in this sample may be carry-over from other donors' samples.

The chain uses TRBV7-6 and TRBJ2-1, with TRBD2 identical over 9 bases. CDR3 length equals 17 residues. Germline V CDR1 and CDR2: SGHVS, FNYEAQ. V lost 1 base and J lost 8; bases outside the gene matches: 12. The CDR3 nucleotides read TGTGCCAGCAGCTTAGTAGGCGCGGGAGGGGCTGGGCATGAGCAGTTCTTC. This codes for CASSLVGAGGAGHEQFF.

The V gene is TRBV28, the J gene TRBJ1-1; 7 nucleotides match TRBD1. CDR1 and CDR2 (germline): MDHEN, SYDVKM. The CDR3 extends over 13 amino acids. V shed 4 bases, J shed 4 bases, and the junction held 3 bases outside the gene matches. The CDR3 bases are TGTGCCAGCAGTTCTGCAGGGGGCACTGAAGCTTTCTTT. It specifies CASSSAGGTEAFF.

This clone has more than one count but fewer than ten. The V and J genes are TRBV6-5 and TRBJ1-6; 7 bases are shared with TRBD1. Per germline, CDR1 MNHEY and CDR2 SVGAGI. CDR3 length equals 14 residues. V was pared by 6 bases and J by 5 bases, with 4 bases of the junction left unmatched. In DNA form, the CDR3 reads TGTGCCAGCAGAACAGGGGATCATAATTCACCCCTCCACTTT. It yields the protein CASRTGDHNSPLHF.

This chain's CDR3 is CASSLSEGFGETQYF. CDR3 sequence (DNA): TGTGCCAGCAGTTTATCAGAGGGCTTCGGAGAGACCCAGTACTTC. The chain combines TRBV28 with TRBJ2-5; D possibly corresponds to TRBD2 (5 bases). Deletions cut 1 base from V and 4 bases from J, with 13 bases between. There are 15 residues in the CDR3. The germline V gene encodes CDR1 MDHEN and CDR2 SYDVKM.

The genes are TRBV9 and TRBJ2-1, with 11 bases aligning to TRBD2. This CDR3 has 16 amino acids. J gave up 3 bases and V 6 bases, and 8 bases lay outside the gene matches. Looked up from germline, CDR1 is SGDLS and CDR2 is YYNGEE. This CDR3 is CASNLAGGGNYNEQFF. The DNA for the CDR3 is TGTGCCAGCAACCTAGCGGGAGGAGGGAACTACAATGAGCAGTTCTTC.

The chain links TRBV18 to TRBJ2-5; D gene unclear. Trimming shortened V by 5 bases and J by 2 bases, and 18 bases separated the two germline ends. Per germline, CDR1 KGHSH and CDR2 LQKENI. The CDR3 extends over 16 amino acids. CDR3 region: CASSSGLGRFQETQYF. CDR3 sequence (DNA): TGTGCCAGCTCATCCGGATTGGGCAGGTTTCAAGAGACCCAGTACTTC.

This sequence joins TRBV7-3 and TRBJ2-5; no firm D call. CDR3 length: 13 amino acids. Trimming removed 5 bases at V and 4 bases at J, with 11 bases between. The germline CDR1 and CDR2 sequences are SGHTA and FQGTGA. The CDR3 is CASSRAVGETQYF. The DNA for the CDR3 is TGTGCCAGCAGCCGGGCGGTGGGAGAGACCCAGTACTTC.

The rearrangement uses TRBV13 and TRBJ2-5; weak D call: TRBD1 (6 bases). The CDR3 is made up of 13 amino acids. CDR1 and CDR2 (germline): PRHDT, FYEKMQ (reference sequence). V lost 1 base and J 4 bases, leaving 7 bases between the germline ends. CDR3 loop: CASSLEGGETQYF. The CDR3 coding sequence is TGTGCCAGCAGCTTAGAAGGGGGAGAGACCCAGTACTTC.

The J gene is TRBJ1-1, the V gene TRBV7-9, with 8 nucleotides matching TRBD1. The junction had 10 bases not matched to a gene; V was cut back by 4 bases and J by 3 bases. Germline V gene data show CDR1 as SEHNR and CDR2 as FQNEAQ (reference sequence). This CDR3 region has 16 residues. The CDR3 loop is CASSSQQGGTDTEAFF. The CDR3 DNA reads as TGTGCCAGCAGCTCCCAACAGGGGGGGACCGACACTGAAGCTTTCTTT.

About this clone: Other nucleotide sequences in the sample specify the same CDR3. This chain uses TRBV5-4 with TRBJ2-5, with D hard to call. This CDR3 spans 12 amino acids. V gave up 2 bases and J gave up 2 bases, with 4 bases separating them. Germline CDR1 and CDR2: SGHNT and YYREEE (reference sequence). The CDR3 region is CASSFPQETQYF. For the CDR3, the DNA is TGTGCCAGCAGCTTTCCTCAAGAGACCCAGTACTTC.